This is a list of T cell receptor beta chains from one sample in a study of blood T cell repertoires in COVID-19. Profiling relied on immunoSEQ multiplex PCR, and the TCRdb table lists in-frame clones only, not all of them. Of 470,000 or so clones listed, approximately 85% are singletons. Sequencing was done on a sample of peripheral blood. The receptors originated from a human donor in a cohort sampled during active COVID-19. Both conserved end residues are part of each CDR3. The order of the fields is V gene, J gene, CDR3 protein.

V gene: TRBV5-4
J gene: TRBJ2-1
CDR3 protein: CASSLSGRREEQFF

V gene: TRBV5-6
J gene: TRBJ1-5
CDR3 protein: CASSNFRGDQPQHF

V gene: TRBV18
J gene: TRBJ2-1
CDR3 protein: CASSPSQGASSYNEQFF

V gene: TRBV28
J gene: TRBJ1-5
CDR3 protein: CASSEQGAYQPQHF

V gene: TRBV30
J gene: TRBJ2-6
CDR3 protein: CAWSGTGPLGANVLTF

V gene: TRBV5-1
J gene: TRBJ2-1
CDR3 protein: CASSLTSGRWNNEQFF

V gene: TRBV10-1
J gene: TRBJ2-7
CDR3 protein: CASSETSGPYEQYF

V gene: TRBV12-3/TRBV12-4
J gene: TRBJ2-1
CDR3 protein: CASSFTGNEQFF

V gene: TRBV9
J gene: TRBJ2-3
CDR3 protein: CASSVRGGGGTQYF

V gene: TRBV14
J gene: TRBJ1-1
CDR3 protein: CASSHPRGSNTEAFF

V gene: TRBV4-2
J gene: TRBJ1-5
CDR3 protein: CASGPTGASNQPQHF

V gene: TRBV7-9
J gene: TRBJ2-1
CDR3 protein: CASSLAGQGGNEQFF

V gene: TRBV9
J gene: TRBJ2-5
CDR3 protein: CASSVGVGGFQETQYF

V gene: TRBV30
J gene: TRBJ2-7
CDR3 protein: CAWSVYSYEQYF

V gene: TRBV28
J gene: TRBJ2-4
CDR3 protein: CASSLYRDLAKNIQYF

V gene: TRBV3-1/TRBV3-2
J gene: TRBJ2-6
CDR3 protein: CASSQAVTSGANVLTF

V gene: TRBV7-2
J gene: TRBJ2-1
CDR3 protein: CASSLESTGRGNEQFF

V gene: TRBV9
J gene: TRBJ2-5
CDR3 protein: CASSVLAGVQETQYF

V gene: TRBV7-8
J gene: TRBJ2-1
CDR3 protein: CASSGSGKGEQFF

V gene: TRBV6-1
J gene: TRBJ1-5
CDR3 protein: CASSEARGSNQPQHF

V gene: TRBV7-6
J gene: TRBJ2-5
CDR3 protein: CASSMRTSGNQETQYF

V gene: TRBV30
J gene: TRBJ2-1
CDR3 protein: CAWSDYPPSGSPYNEQFF

V gene: TRBV5-5
J gene: TRBJ1-3
CDR3 protein: CASSLGQSSGNTIYF

V gene: TRBV11-3
J gene: TRBJ2-1
CDR3 protein: CANATGGTYNEQFF

V gene: TRBV2
J gene: TRBJ2-3
CDR3 protein: CASSESSGTSVDTQYF

V gene: TRBV9
J gene: TRBJ1-2
CDR3 protein: CASSLTHRFTNYGYTF

V gene: TRBV7-9
J gene: TRBJ2-5
CDR3 protein: CASSPYLWETQYF

V gene: TRBV4-2
J gene: TRBJ2-1
CDR3 protein: CASSQGEGSYNEQFF

V gene: TRBV6-5
J gene: TRBJ1-1
CDR3 protein: CASSYYRDGGSFF

V gene: TRBV27
J gene: TRBJ1-2
CDR3 protein: CASSLNWDSANYGYTF

V gene: TRBV28
J gene: TRBJ1-5
CDR3 protein: CASSFVTGGQPQHF

V gene: TRBV6-5
J gene: TRBJ2-1
CDR3 protein: CASRRVERVYNEQFF

V gene: TRBV19
J gene: TRBJ2-3
CDR3 protein: CASSMAGVSTDTQYF

V gene: TRBV6-2/TRBV6-3
J gene: TRBJ2-2
CDR3 protein: CASSYSLTGLETGELFF

V gene: TRBV5-1
J gene: TRBJ2-2
CDR3 protein: CASSSRPGGGELFF

V gene: TRBV24-1
J gene: TRBJ2-3
CDR3 protein: CATAGHLSTDTQYF

V gene: TRBV2
J gene: TRBJ2-3
CDR3 protein: CASSRTDLYSTDTQYF

V gene: TRBV5-3
J gene: TRBJ2-5
CDR3 protein: CARSLESGLHRYQETQYF

V gene: TRBV15
J gene: TRBJ2-3
CDR3 protein: CATSRDSEVADTQYF

V gene: TRBV10-1
J gene: TRBJ2-7
CDR3 protein: CASSESLGQGGEQYF

V gene: TRBV19
J gene: TRBJ2-3
CDR3 protein: CASRTAGQGRTDTQYF

V gene: TRBV7-2
J gene: TRBJ2-6
CDR3 protein: CASSLAFVGQASGANVLTF

V gene: TRBV6-6
J gene: TRBJ2-3
CDR3 protein: CASSSIRQDYTDTQYF

V gene: TRBV3-1/TRBV3-2
J gene: TRBJ2-7
CDR3 protein: CASSQRLAGGGEQYF

V gene: TRBV2
J gene: TRBJ2-7
CDR3 protein: CASSEGYNYEQYF

V gene: TRBV19
J gene: TRBJ1-1
CDR3 protein: CASSTSGTGNAEAFF

V gene: TRBV6-5
J gene: TRBJ2-5
CDR3 protein: CASSGGQETQYF

V gene: TRBV19
J gene: TRBJ2-1
CDR3 protein: CASSERQGSGEQFF

V gene: TRBV5-1
J gene: TRBJ2-7
CDR3 protein: CASSLEQGAYEQYF

V gene: TRBV6-5
J gene: TRBJ1-1
CDR3 protein: CASRRVENTEAFF

V gene: TRBV27
J gene: TRBJ2-7
CDR3 protein: CASSFSQVPSEQYF

V gene: TRBV11-1
J gene: TRBJ2-1
CDR3 protein: CASSPDRYNEQFF

V gene: TRBV27
J gene: TRBJ1-4
CDR3 protein: CASYPWGQGVSNEKLFF

V gene: TRBV2
J gene: TRBJ1-5
CDR3 protein: CASLRSRAQPQHF

V gene: TRBV21-1
J gene: TRBJ1-1
CDR3 protein: CASSKARESRGIMNTEAFF